The clone carrying this TCR beta chain was counted ten times or more. Its target is not known. TCRdb reprocessed the 5' RACE reads via MiXCR and lists one record per CDR3 protein. The sample yields 300,000 to 450,000 distinct CDR3 sequences, approximately 6% seen once. The data originate from a study of T cells after yellow fever vaccination. Study-level points and caveats: A minor fraction of clonotypes spanned both CD4 and CD8 compartments. The secondary response peaked faster, at day 5 versus 15, but was weaker.

This clonotype originated in a man aged 25 to 45 who received the YFV17D yellow fever vaccine. The material was PBMCs, obtained 5 days after the yellow fever booster vaccination.

The CDR3: CASSLAQGATEAFF. The CDR3 DNA reads TGTGCCAGCAGCTTAGCGCAGGGGGCCACTGAAGCTTTCTTT. J is TRBJ1-1 and V is TRBV7-8, with 8 bases lining up with TRBD1. V gave up 0 bases and J gave up 4 bases; unmatched junction bases: 1. This CDR3 has 14 amino acids. Germline-derived CDR1 and CDR2 are SGHVS and FQNEAQ. The full variable domain, in which reference TRBV7-8 and TRBJ1-1 provide the parts outside the CDR3, is GAGVSQSPRYKVAKRGQDVALRCDPISGHVSLFWYQQALGQGPEFLTYFQNEAQLDKSGLPSDRFFAERPEGSVSTLKIQRTQQEDSAVYLCASSLAQGATEAFFGQGTRLTVV.